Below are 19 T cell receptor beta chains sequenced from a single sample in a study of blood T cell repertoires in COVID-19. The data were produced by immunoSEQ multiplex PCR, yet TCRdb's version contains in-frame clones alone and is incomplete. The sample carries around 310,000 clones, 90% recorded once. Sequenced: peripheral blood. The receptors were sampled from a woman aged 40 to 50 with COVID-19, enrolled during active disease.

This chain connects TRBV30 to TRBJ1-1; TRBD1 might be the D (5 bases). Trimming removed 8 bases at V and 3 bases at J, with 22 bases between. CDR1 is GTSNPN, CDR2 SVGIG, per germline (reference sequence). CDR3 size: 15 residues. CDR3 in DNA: TGTGCCAGCAGCAGAGGGGCACGGGGGGACACTGAAGCTTTCTTT. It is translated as CASSRGARGDTEAFF.

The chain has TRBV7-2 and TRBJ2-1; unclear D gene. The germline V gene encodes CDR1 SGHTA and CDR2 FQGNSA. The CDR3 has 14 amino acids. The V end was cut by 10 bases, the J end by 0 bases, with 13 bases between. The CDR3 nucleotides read TGTGCCACTAAGACAAGTCGCTCCTACAATGAGCAGTTCTTC. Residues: CATKTSRSYNEQFF.

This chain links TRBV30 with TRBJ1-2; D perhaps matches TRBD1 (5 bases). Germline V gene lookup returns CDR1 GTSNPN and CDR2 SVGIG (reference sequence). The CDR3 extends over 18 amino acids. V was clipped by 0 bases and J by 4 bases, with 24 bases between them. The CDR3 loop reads CAWSVRGVRQKRVYGYTF. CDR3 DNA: TGTGCCTGGAGTGTACGTGGGGTGAGACAGAAACGAGTCTATGGCTACACCTTC.

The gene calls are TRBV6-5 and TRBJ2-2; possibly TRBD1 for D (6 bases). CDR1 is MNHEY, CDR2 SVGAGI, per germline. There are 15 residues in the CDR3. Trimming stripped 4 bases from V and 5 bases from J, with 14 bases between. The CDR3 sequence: CASSSHRVRTGELFF. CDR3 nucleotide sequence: TGTGCCAGCAGTTCCCACAGGGTGAGGACCGGGGAGCTGTTTTTT.

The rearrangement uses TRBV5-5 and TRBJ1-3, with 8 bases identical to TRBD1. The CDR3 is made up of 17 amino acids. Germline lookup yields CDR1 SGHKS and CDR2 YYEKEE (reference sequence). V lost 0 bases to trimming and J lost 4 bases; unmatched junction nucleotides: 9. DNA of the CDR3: TGTGCCAGCAGCTTGGAATTGGTCAGGGGGCGCGGAAACACCATATATTTT. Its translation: CASSLELVRGRGNTIYF.

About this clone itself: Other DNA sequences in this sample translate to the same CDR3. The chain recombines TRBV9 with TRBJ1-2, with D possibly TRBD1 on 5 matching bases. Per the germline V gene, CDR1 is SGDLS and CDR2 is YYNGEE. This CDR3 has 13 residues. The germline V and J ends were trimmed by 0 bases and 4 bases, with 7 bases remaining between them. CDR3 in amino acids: CASSVGGGYGYTF. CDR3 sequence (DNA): TGTGCCAGCAGCGTAGGGGGGGGCTATGGCTACACCTTC.

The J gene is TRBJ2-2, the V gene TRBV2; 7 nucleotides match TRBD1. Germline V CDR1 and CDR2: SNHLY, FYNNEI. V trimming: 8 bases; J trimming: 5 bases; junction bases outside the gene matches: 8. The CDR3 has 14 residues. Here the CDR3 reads CASVGQVGTGELFF. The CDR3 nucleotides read TGTGCCAGCGTAGGACAGGTGGGAACCGGGGAGCTGTTTTTT.

CDR3 sequence (DNA): TGTGCCAGCAGCTCAAAACCGGGACAGATGAACACTGAAGCTTTCTTT. Protein product: CASSSKPGQMNTEAFF. The V call is TRBV5-5, the J call TRBJ1-1; the match to TRBD1 covers 7 bases. Germline-derived CDR1 and CDR2 are SGHKS and YYEKEE (reference sequence). The CDR3 spans 16 residues. V trimming: 3 bases; J trimming: 0 bases; junction bases outside the gene matches: 8.

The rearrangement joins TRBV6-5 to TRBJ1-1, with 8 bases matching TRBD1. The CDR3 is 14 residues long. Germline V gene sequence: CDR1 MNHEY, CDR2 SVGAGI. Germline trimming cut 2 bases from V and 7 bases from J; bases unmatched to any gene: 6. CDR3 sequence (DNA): TGTGCCAGCAGTTACAGAGGGGGACAGGTTGAAGCTTTCTTT. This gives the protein CASSYRGGQVEAFF.

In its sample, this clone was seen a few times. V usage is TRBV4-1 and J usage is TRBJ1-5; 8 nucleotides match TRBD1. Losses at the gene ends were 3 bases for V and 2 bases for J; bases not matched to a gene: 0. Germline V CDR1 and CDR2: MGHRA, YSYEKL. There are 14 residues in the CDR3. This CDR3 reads CASSQTGGNQPQHF. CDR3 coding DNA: TGCGCCAGCAGCCAGACAGGGGGCAATCAGCCCCAGCATTTT.

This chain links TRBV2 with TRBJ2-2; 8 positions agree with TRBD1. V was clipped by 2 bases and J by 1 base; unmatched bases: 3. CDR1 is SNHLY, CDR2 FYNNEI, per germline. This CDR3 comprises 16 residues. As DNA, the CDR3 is TGTGCCAGCAGTGAATTTGGACAGGGGAACACCGGGGAGCTGTTTTTT. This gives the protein CASSEFGQGNTGELFF.

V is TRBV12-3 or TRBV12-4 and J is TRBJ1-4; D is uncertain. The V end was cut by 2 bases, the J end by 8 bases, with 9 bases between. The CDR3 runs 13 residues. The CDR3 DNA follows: TGTGCCAGCAGTTTACGGGTTTGGGAAAAACTGTTTTTT. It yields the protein CASSLRVWEKLFF.

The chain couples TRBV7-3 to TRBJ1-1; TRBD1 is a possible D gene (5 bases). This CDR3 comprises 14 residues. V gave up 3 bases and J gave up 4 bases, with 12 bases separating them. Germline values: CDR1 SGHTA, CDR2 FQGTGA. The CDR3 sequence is CASSFTGYPTEAFF. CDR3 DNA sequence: TGTGCCAGCAGCTTTACAGGTTACCCCACTGAAGCTTTCTTT.

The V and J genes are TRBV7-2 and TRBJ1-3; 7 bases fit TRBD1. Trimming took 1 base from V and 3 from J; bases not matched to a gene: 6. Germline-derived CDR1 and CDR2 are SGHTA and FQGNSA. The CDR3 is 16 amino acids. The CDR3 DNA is TGTGCCAGCAGCTTAGAGTATCCAGGGGGTGGAAACACCATATATTTT. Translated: CASSLEYPGGGNTIYF.

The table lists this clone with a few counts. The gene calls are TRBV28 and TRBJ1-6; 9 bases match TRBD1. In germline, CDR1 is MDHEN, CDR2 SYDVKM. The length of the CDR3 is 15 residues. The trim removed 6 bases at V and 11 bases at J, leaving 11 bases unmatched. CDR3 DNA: TGTGCCAGCAGCCCCCAAGGGACAGGGCTGACACCCCTCCACTTT. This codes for CASSPQGTGLTPLHF.

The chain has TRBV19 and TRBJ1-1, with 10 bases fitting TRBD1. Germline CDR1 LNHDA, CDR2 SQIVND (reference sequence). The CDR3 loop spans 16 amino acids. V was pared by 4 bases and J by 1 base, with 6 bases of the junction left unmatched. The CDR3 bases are TGTGCCAGTAGTAACCGACAGGGGGCGTGGAACACTGAAGCTTTCTTT. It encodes CASSNRQGAWNTEAFF.

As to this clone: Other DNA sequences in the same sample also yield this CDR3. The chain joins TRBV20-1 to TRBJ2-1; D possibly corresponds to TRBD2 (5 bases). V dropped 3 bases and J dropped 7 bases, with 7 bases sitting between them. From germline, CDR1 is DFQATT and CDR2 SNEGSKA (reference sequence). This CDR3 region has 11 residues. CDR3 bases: TGCAGTGCTAGTCCGGGAAATGAGCAGTTCTTC. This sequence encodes CSASPGNEQFF.

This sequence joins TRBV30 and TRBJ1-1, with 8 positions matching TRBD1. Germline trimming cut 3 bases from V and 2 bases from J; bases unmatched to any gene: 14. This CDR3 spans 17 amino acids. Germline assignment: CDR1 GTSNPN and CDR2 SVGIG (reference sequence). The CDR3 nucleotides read TGTGCCTGGAGGCCTACCTCATGGACAGGGAGTAACACTGAAGCTTTCTTT. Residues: CAWRPTSWTGSNTEAFF. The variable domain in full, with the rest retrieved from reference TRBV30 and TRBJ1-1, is SQTIHQWPATLVQPVGSPLSLECTVEGTSNPNLYWYRQAAGRGLQLLFYSVGIGQISSEVPQNLSASRPQDRQFILSSKKLLLSDSGFYLCAWRPTSWTGSNTEAFFGQGTRLTVV.

CDR3 residues: CASSSIQANQPQHF. CDR3 nucleotides: TGTGCCAGCAGCTCCATACAGGCCAATCAGCCCCAGCATTTT. The chain recombines TRBV28 with TRBJ1-5, with D possibly being TRBD1 (5 bases). The CDR3 is 14 residues long. Germline CDR1 MDHEN, CDR2 SYDVKM. Trimming cost V 6 bases and J 3 bases, with 12 bases left between them. Full variable domain (outside the CDR3, taken from reference TRBV28 and TRBJ1-5): DVKVTQSSRYLVKRTGEKVFLECVQDMDHENMFWYRQDPGLGLRLIYFSYDVKMKEKGDIPEGYSVSREKKERFSLILESASTNQTSMYLCASSSIQANQPQHFGDGTRLSIL.